This record covers a single TCR beta chain. Its antigen is still unknown. This sample is drawn from a study of shared clonotypes between healthy human individuals. Points from the study as a whole: Approximately 4.9% of naive CD4 clonotypes were shared across four donors.

Sorted-subset replicate PCRs used about 200 ng DNA, 25,000 to 30,000 T cell genomes. Authors' data handling: Filtering was not the same, since immunoSEQ gave junction-only sequences without quality scores. Generated by immunoSEQ multiplex PCR, the TCRdb table keeps only in-frame clones and is missing some. V and J calls and clone size are those listed in that table; D and trimming were worked out from the DNA. The table shows approximately 1.5 million clones, with around 98.5% occurring only once. This TCR was recovered from a man aged 30-40 years in good health. Sequencing used naive CD4+ T cells sorted from blood. Subset defined: CD45RA+ positively selected.

This CDR3 reads CASSYRTGELFF. CDR3 in DNA: TGTGCCAGCAGTTATAGGACCGGGGAGCTGTTTTTT. The rearrangement links TRBV6-5 to TRBJ2-2; no clear D. The germline V gene has CDR1 MNHEY and CDR2 SVGAGI. Trimming removed 3 bases at V and 5 bases at J, with 4 bases between. The CDR3 is 12 amino acids.